This TCR beta chain appears in the sequencing data of a study of Tregs in tolerant kidney transplant recipients. Study results and caveats: For some patients, primers changed over time, blocking nucleotide-level comparison. No direct test of biological reproducibility was done here.

TCRdb keeps only in-frame clones here, not all; method: immunoSEQ multiplex PCR. Altogether about 100,000 clones are present, approximately 93% being singletons, with the ten largest covering 0.35% to 0.55%. Thawed PBMCs were FACS-sorted into unstimulated CD4+CD25+CD127- regulatory T cells, CD4+CD25- non-regulatory cells, CD4 and CD8 cells. Points on this clone: The target antigen is unknown.

This TCR derives from a human donor who received a combined kidney and bone marrow transplant. Sample: CD4+ T cells from blood, taken before the transplant.

CDR3 sequence: CASTSGGRSYNEQFF. The CDR3 coding sequence is TGTGCCAGCACCAGCGGGGGGCGCTCCTACAATGAGCAGTTCTTC. The rearrangement joins TRBV6-1 to TRBJ2-1, with 9 bases fitting TRBD2. The V gene's germline CDR1 is MNHNS and CDR2 SASEGT. This CDR3 spans 15 amino acids. V lost 7 bases and J lost 0; bases outside the gene matches: 4.